This T cell receptor (beta chain) was documented in a study of regulatory T cells in long-lasting Graves disease. The table lists this clonotype with a few counts. The time point was: newly diagnosed GD, antithyroid drugs for less than 3 months. PBMCs provided the RNA from which the TCR library was made. The CDR3 covers 16 residues. CDR1 is WNHNN, CDR2 SYGVQD, per germline (reference sequence). Trimming pared 3 bases from V and 2 bases from J, leaving 16 bases between. The TCR beta library used iRepertoire HTBI primers with Arm-PCR amplification of CDR3. TCRdb used MiXCR to reprocess the multiplex PCR reads, holding one entry per CDR3 protein. The sample holds under 800,000 distinct CDR3 sequences, 15% to 20% seen once. These data also formed part of another study, on T cells in Graves' hyperthyroidism and ophthalmopathy.

The sample in question was peripheral blood mononuclear cells (PBMCs), obtained at new diagnosis, from a patient treated with antithyroid drugs. The sequence derives from a woman in her twenties or thirties with Graves disease. The chain couples TRBV10-1 to TRBJ1-2, with D tentatively TRBD1 (6 bases). CDR3 DNA sequence: TGCGCCAGCAGTGAATCCCGGGGACACAAAAACTATGGCTACACCTTC. It translates to CASSESRGHKNYGYTF.